This T cell receptor beta chain was retrieved from a study of blood T cells in healthy people across ages (dated by TCRdb to 2014 to 2015). Concerning the study at large: In model experiments, roughly one uniquely barcoded TCR beta cDNA molecule per two T cells was captured by template switching. Two additional independent replicas of 1 million unique cDNA reads from the same blood draw were analyzed for two donors (one aged 18 to 30 and one aged 80 or older). The donors were divided into four age groups: young (average approximately 16 years), middle-aged (approximately 42), aged (under 70) and long-lived (82). To avoid experimental bias, donors of different ages were spread randomly across the sequencing lanes. The study measured age-related changes in TCR beta repertoire diversity using deep sequencing normalized with unique cDNA molecular identifiers.

This clonotype has more than one count but fewer than ten. Its antigen is not yet known. The record has no base qualities; no much larger clone is one base away. Donors were 39 systemically healthy Caucasian individuals from Russia aged 6 to 90 years. Roughly 10 milliliters of peripheral blood were collected from each donor into EDTA-treated Vacutainer tubes. Ficoll-Paque density-gradient centrifugation was used to isolate PBMCs, with at least 6.5 million per sample. Total RNA was extracted from PBMCs with Trizol reagent, with at least 5.5 micrograms obtained per sample. The percentages of naive CD45RAhigh/CD27high T cells were determined by flow cytometry on a PBMC aliquot from every donor. What the authors observed across the whole study: Estimates of total diversity from one million sequenced T cells were regarded as lower bounds and underestimates. Compared with the aged group, the long-lived group had more naive CD4+ T cells, fewer expanded clones and increased TCR diversity, a pattern suggesting age selection. There was a strong correlation between observed TCR beta diversity and the percentage of naive T cells measured by flow cytometry. As age increased, observed TCR beta diversity per million T cells dropped in a roughly linear way, and a significant reduction was already evident by age 40. Since profiling was done on bulk unsorted PBMCs, naive and antigen-experienced compartments could not be conclusively compared. Because donor CMV infection status was unknown, age-related changes in expanded clonotypes were potentially confounded.

The library came from 5' RACE. Sequencer: Illumina HiSeq 2500. A second PCR of about 6 to 12 cycles was run with a J-beta primer mix and a sample-barcoded 5' primer. A unique molecular identifier was introduced onto each TCR beta cDNA molecule by a template-switch 5' adaptor carrying 12 random nucleotides. At least 2.5 million CDR3-containing paired-end reads were obtained from each sample. First-strand cDNA was synthesized from all RNA with the Mint cDNA synthesis kit, primed by a TRBC-specific oligonucleotide. Following uracil-DNA glycosylase treatment, a first 18-cycle PCR with universal primers M1SS and BC2_uni_R was performed on all cDNA. The study's processing was this. Normalization of each sample was performed by random selection of 1 million high-quality reads, each carrying a distinct molecular identifier. Instead of being binned into consensus sequences, reads that shared molecular identifiers were thrown out. MiTCR, run with a Q25 quality threshold and the strictest error-elimination algorithm, handled CDR3 identification, clonotype clustering and error correction. Lower-bound total TCR beta diversity was estimated with a nonparametric unseen species model using Euler transformation. TCRdb took the public reads, trimmed them with fastp at Q25, ran MiXCR for clone calling and kept in-frame beta chains. Duplicate CDR3 protein sequences are folded into a single record with the most common DNA and genes. The authors' filters were not applied to this entry. This sample is represented by more than 550,000 distinct CDR3 sequences; about a fifth of them were singletons. The top ten hold roughly a fifth of the sample.

Sequencing was carried out using blood. This clonotype originated in a man between 65 and 85 years old in good health.

The nucleotides read TGCGCCAGCAGCTTGGGAGGGGGGCTCTCCTACGAGCAGTACTTC. Protein translation: CASSLGGGLSYEQYF. The chain employs TRBV5-1 and TRBJ2-7; the D gene is possibly TRBD1 or TRBD2, each agreeing over 6 bases. Reading the germline V gene gives CDR1 SGHRS and CDR2 YFSETQ. The CDR3, from cysteine to phenylalanine, totals 15 residues. CDR3 DNA is the only sequence kept; it has 45 bases, read in frame from the first base. V is shortened by 0 bases, J by 0 bases, and the region joining them spans 10 bases.